Included here is one T cell receptor (beta chain) sequence, with context. Its target is unknown. This entry belongs to a study of naive and memory T cell subsets. Ligated cDNA underwent four rounds of PCR with nested alpha and beta constant region primers and SP2. Via MiXCR, TCRdb re-called the UMI-ligation and nested PCR reads, giving one row per CDR3 protein. The data contain roughly 36,000 distinct CDR3 sequences, 8% to 13% of them singletons. Study-wide findings and caveats: TCRs were reportedly recovered from both biopsy types, mostly tuberculin test sites.

CDR3 length equals 13 residues. Trimming took 7 bases from V and 0 from J, leaving 12 bases between them. The germline V gene has CDR1 SQVTM and CDR2 ANQGSEA. Documented treatment: skin biopsy from PPD injection site in Mantoux-positive individual. TCR cDNA received a 3' ligated oligonucleotide that carried a UMI. Tuberculin skin test biopsies were taken where PPD was injected in Mantoux-positive people. The sequenced sample was skin, obtained from a tuberculin skin test site. V is TRBV29-1 and J is TRBJ1-2; D unresolved. The clonotype originates from an adult in good health. CDR3: CSAFEYSNYGYTF. DNA for the CDR3: TGCAGCGCCTTCGAATACTCTAACTATGGCTACACCTTC.